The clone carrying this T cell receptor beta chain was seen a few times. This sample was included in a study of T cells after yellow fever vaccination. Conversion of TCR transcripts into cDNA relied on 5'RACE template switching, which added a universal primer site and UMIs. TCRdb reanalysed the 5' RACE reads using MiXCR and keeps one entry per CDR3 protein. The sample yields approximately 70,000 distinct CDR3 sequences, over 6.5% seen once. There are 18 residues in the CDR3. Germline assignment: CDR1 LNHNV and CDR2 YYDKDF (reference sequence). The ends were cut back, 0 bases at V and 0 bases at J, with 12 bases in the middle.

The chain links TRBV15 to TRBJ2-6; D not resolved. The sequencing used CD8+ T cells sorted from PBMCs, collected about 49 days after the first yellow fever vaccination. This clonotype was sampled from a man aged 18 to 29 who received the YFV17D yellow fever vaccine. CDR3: CATSRDGSRSSGANVLTF. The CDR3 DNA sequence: TGTGCCACCAGCAGAGATGGTTCGCGAAGCTCTGGGGCCAACGTCCTGACTTTC.